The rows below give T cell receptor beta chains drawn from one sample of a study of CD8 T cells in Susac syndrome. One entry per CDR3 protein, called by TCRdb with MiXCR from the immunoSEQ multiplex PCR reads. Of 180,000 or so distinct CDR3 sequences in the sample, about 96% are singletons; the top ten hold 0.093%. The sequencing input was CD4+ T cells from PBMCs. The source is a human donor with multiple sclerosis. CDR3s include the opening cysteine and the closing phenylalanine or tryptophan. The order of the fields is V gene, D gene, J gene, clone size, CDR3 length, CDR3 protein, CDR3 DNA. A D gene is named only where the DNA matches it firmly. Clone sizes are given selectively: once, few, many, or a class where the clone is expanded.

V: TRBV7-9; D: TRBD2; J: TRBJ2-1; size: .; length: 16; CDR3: CASSLAPRLAIGEQFF; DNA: TGTGCCAGCAGCTTAGCGCCCAGACTAGCGATAGGTGAGCAGTTCTTC
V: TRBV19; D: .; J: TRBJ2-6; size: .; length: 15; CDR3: CATTRGTSGANVLTF; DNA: TGTGCCACCACAAGAGGGACCTCCGGGGCCAACGTCCTGACTTTC
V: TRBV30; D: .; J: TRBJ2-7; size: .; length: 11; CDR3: CAWTGRYEQYF; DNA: TGTGCCTGGACAGGGAGATACGAGCAGTACTTC
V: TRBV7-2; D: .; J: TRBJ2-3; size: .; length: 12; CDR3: CASSFSSHTQYF; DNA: TGTGCCAGCAGCTTCTCTAGCCATACGCAGTATTTT
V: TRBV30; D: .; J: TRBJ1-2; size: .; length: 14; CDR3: CAWSVGPGPRGYTF; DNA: TGTGCCTGGAGTGTAGGGCCAGGGCCAAGAGGCTACACCTTC
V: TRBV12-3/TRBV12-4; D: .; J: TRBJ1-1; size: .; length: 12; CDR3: CASRDRNTEAFF; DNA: TGTGCCAGCAGAGACAGGAACACTGAAGCTTTCTTT
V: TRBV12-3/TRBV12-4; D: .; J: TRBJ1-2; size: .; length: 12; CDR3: CASSGPDYGYTF; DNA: TGTGCCAGCAGCGGGCCAGACTATGGCTACACCTTC
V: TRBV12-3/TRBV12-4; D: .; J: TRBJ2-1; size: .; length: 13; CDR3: CASSLARGQEQFF; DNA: TGTGCCAGCAGTTTAGCCCGCGGGCAAGAGCAGTTCTTC
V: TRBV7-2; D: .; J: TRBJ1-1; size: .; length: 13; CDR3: CASSMDRNTEAFF; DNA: TGTGCCAGCAGCATGGACAGGAACACTGAAGCTTTCTTT
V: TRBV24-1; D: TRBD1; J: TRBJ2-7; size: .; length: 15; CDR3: CATSDPRQGTAEQYF; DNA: TGTGCCACCAGTGATCCCCGACAGGGGACGGCGGAGCAGTACTTC
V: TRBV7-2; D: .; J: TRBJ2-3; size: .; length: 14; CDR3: CASSLWGGTDTQYF; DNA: TGTGCCAGCAGCTTATGGGGGGGCACAGATACGCAGTATTTT
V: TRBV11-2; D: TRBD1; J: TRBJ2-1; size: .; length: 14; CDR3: CASSPDRGRAHQFF; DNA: TGTGCCAGCAGCCCAGACAGGGGACGCGCGCACCAGTTCTTC
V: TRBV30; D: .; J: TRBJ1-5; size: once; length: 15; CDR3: CAWSKLRESNQPQHF; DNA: TGTGCCTGGAGTAAGCTGAGGGAAAGCAATCAGCCCCAGCATTTT
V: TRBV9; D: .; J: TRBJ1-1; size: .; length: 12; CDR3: CASSLLAGQAFF; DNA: TGTGCCAGCAGCCTCCTCGCTGGGCAAGCTTTCTTT
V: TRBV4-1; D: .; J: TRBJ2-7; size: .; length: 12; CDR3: CASSHLYDEQYF; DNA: TGCGCCAGCAGCCATCTTTACGACGAGCAGTACTTC
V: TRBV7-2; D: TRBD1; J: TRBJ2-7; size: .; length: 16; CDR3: CASSLSSGQAGYEQYF; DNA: TGTGCCAGCAGCTTAAGCTCGGGACAGGCCGGCTACGAGCAGTACTTC
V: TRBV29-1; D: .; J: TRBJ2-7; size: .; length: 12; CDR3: CSVEGTLYEQYF; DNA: TGCAGCGTTGAAGGGACACTTTACGAGCAGTACTTC
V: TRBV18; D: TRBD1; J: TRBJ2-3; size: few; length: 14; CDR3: CASSTGPSTDTQYF; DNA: TGTGCCAGCTCGACAGGGCCGTCCACAGATACGCAGTATTTT
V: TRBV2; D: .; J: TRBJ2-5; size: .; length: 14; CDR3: CASSAVGGGETQYF; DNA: TGTGCCAGCAGTGCCGTTGGGGGCGGGGAGACCCAGTACTTC
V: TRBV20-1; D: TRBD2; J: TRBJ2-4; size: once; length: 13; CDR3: CSARLAGVNIQYF; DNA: TGCAGTGCTAGACTAGCGGGAGTAAACATTCAGTACTTC
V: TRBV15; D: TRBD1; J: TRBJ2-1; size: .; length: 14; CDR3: CATSRVQGSIEQFF; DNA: TGTGCCACCAGCAGGGTACAGGGGAGTATTGAGCAGTTCTTC
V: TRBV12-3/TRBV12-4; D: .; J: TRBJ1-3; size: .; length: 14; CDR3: CASSFPISGNTIYF; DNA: TGTGCCAGCAGTTTCCCCATCTCTGGAAACACCATATATTTT
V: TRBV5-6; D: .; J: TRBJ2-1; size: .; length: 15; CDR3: CASSLGLNDYNEQFF; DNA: TGTGCCAGCAGCTTGGGCCTAAACGACTACAATGAGCAGTTCTTC
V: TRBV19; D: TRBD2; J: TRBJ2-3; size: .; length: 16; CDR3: CASSSRAGGYTDTQYF; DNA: TGTGCCAGTAGTTCCAGAGCGGGGGGATACACAGATACGCAGTATTTT
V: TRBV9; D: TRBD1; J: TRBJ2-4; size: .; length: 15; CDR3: CASSVGTAPGDIQYF; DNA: TGTGCCAGCAGCGTCGGGACAGCCCCTGGGGACATTCAGTACTTC
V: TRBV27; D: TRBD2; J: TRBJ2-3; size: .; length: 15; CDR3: CASSLRLAVRDTQYF; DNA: TGTGCCAGCAGTTTAAGGCTAGCGGTCAGAGATACGCAGTATTTT
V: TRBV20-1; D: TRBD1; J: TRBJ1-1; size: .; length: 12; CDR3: CSARPRGTEAFF; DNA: TGCAGTGCTCGGCCCAGGGGGACTGAAGCTTTCTTT
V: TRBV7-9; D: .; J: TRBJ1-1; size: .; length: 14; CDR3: CASSLEEGLTEAFF; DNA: TGTGCCAGCAGCTTAGAGGAGGGGCTCACTGAAGCTTTCTTT
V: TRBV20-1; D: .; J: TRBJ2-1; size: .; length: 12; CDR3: CSAPDLSNEQFF; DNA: TGCAGTGCCCCGGACTTGTCCAATGAGCAGTTCTTC